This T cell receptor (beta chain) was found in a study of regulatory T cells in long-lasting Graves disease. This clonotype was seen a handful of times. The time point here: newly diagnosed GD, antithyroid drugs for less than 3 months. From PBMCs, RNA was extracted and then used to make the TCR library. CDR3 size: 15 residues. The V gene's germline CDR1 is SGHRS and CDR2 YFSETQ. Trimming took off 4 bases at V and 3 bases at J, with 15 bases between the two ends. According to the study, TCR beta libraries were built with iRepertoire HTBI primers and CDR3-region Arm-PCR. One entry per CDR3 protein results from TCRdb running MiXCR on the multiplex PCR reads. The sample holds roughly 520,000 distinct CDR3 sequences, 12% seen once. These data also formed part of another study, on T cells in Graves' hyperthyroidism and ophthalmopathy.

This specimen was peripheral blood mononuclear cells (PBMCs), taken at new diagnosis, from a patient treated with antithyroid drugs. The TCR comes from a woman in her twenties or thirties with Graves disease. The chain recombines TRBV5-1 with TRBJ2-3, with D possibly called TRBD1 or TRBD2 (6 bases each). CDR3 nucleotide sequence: TGCGCCAGCAGCCCTCCCTCGGGGGCGACAGATACGCAGTATTTT. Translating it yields CASSPPSGATDTQYF. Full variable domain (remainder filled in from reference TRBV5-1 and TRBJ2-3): KAGVTQTPRYLIKTRGQQVTLSCSPISGHRSVSWYQQTPGQGLQFLFEYFSETQRNKGNFPGRFSGRQFSNSRSEMNVSTLELGDSALYLCASSPPSGATDTQYFGPGTRLTVL.